The 12 T cell receptor beta chains below were found in one sample sequenced in a study of T cells in Graves' hyperthyroidism and ophthalmopathy. What was amplified from RNA transcripts were TCR beta CDR3 regions. Carried out on the TCR CDR3, a first-round RT-PCR used the HTBI primer set. TCRdb reprocessed the multiplex PCR reads with MiXCR, giving one entry per CDR3 protein. The sample includes some 500,000 distinct CDR3 sequences, around 22% of them seen just once. Sequenced input: blood. These receptors all come from a woman in her 30s with Graves' ophthalmopathy.

This clonotype was counted ten times or more. The V and J genes are TRBV28 and TRBJ2-5; D possibly matches TRBD1 or TRBD2 (5 bases each). The CDR3 is 16 residues long. Germline loops: CDR1 MDHEN, CDR2 SYDVKM. V was cut by 3 bases and J by 0 bases, with 14 bases left in between. CDR3: CASSFMPGTYQETQYF. Written as DNA, the CDR3 is TGTGCCAGCAGTTTCATGCCAGGGACGTACCAAGAGACCCAGTACTTC.

At least ten counts were recorded for this clonotype. Compared with germline, one end of the junction differs, possibly owing to a read error. The chain recombines TRBV20-1 with TRBJ2-5; weak D call: TRBD1 (6 bases). Germline-derived CDR1 and CDR2 are DFQATT and SNEGSKA (reference sequence). CDR3 length: 15 amino acids. The CDR3 coding sequence is TGCGGTGCTAGAGATGTTTGGGGGCGGCAAGAGACCCAGTACTTC. Translated: CGARDVWGRQETQYF.

This clonotype was observed a few times. V and J are TRBV11-3 and TRBJ1-1, with 8 positions matching TRBD1. This CDR3 comprises 15 residues. Trimming cost V 5 bases and J 4 bases; bases outside gene matches: 9. CDR1 is SGHNT, CDR2 YENEEA, per germline. The CDR3 sequence: CASSIPGGLGTEAFF. DNA of the CDR3: TGTGCCAGCAGCATCCCAGGGGGCTTGGGCACTGAAGCTTTCTTT.

This clonotype was detected ten times or more. The chain links TRBV3-1 to TRBJ1-1, with 9 bases lining up with TRBD1. CDR3 size: 15 residues. The germline gives CDR1 LGHDT, CDR2 YNNKEL (reference sequence). Trimming removed 2 bases from V and 10 bases from J; junction bases left unmatched: 11. For the CDR3, the DNA is TGTGCCAGCAGCCAAAGGGGGACAGGGTTGGGTCTAGCTTTCTTT. Protein product: CASSQRGTGLGLAFF.

The V and J genes are TRBV6-1 and TRBJ1-1; D is possibly TRBD1 (5 bases). The CDR3 extends over 15 amino acids. Deletions cut 8 bases from V and 1 base from J, with 17 bases between. Per germline, CDR1 MNHNS and CDR2 SASEGT. This CDR3 reads CASQSQGLRNTEAFF. CDR3 sequence (DNA): TGTGCCAGCCAAAGCCAGGGATTGCGGAACACTGAAGCTTTCTTT.

This clonotype is medium-sized. The chain recombines TRBV12-3 or TRBV12-4 with TRBJ1-1; D unclear. With 8 bases removed from V and 6 bases from J, the gap between germline ends came to 7 bases. The CDR3 runs 10 residues. This CDR3 is CASVFSEAFF. The CDR3 coding sequence is TGTGCCAGCGTATTTTCTGAAGCTTTCTTT.

This clonotype occurred many times. J is TRBJ2-3 and V is TRBV12-3 or TRBV12-4, with TRBD2 identical over 12 bases. The CDR3 loop spans 16 amino acids. V was clipped by 1 base and J by 2 bases; unmatched bases: 1. The CDR3 loop is CASSLGLAGATDTQYF. CDR3 DNA: TGTGCCAGCAGTTTAGGACTAGCGGGGGCCACAGATACGCAGTATTTT.

The gene calls are TRBV15 and TRBJ2-5, with D unclear. The CDR3 covers 14 residues. Germline values: CDR1 LNHNV, CDR2 YYDKDF (reference sequence). V lost 3 bases and J 0 bases, leaving 8 bases between the germline ends. CDR3: CATSRGNDQETQYF. The DNA for the CDR3 is TGTGCCACCAGCAGGGGAAACGACCAAGAGACCCAGTACTTC.

In this sample, this clonotype turned up many times. The gene calls are TRBV12-3 or TRBV12-4 and TRBJ1-5, with a tentative D call TRBD1 (5 bases). Trimming left V 6 bases short and J 7 bases short, with 16 bases between. The CDR3 sequence is 14 residues long. The CDR3 bases are TGTGCCAGCAGCCTGGACGGCGGGGGGCAGCCCCAGCATTTT. Its protein product is CASSLDGGGQPQHF.

V usage is TRBV6-2 or TRBV6-3 and J usage is TRBJ1-1; D is ambiguous. There are 14 residues in the CDR3. The V gene's germline CDR1 is MNHEY and CDR2 SVGEGT. V was clipped by 5 bases and J by 4 bases, with 14 bases between them. Here the CDR3 reads CASSIPGEVTEAFF. The CDR3 bases are TGTGCCAGCAGTATACCCGGAGAGGTCACTGAAGCTTTCTTT.

Points on this clonotype: At one of its ends the junction is not consistent with the germline gene, which may arise from a read error. The V and J genes are TRBV12-3 or TRBV12-4 and TRBJ2-2; 8 bases fit TRBD1. The CDR3 runs 14 residues. CDR3 amino acids: CASRGQAASGDLFF. The CDR3 DNA sequence: TGTGCCAGCAGGGGACAGGCGGCCTCCGGGGATCTGTTTTTT.

This clonotype appeared many times. This chain connects TRBV6-1 to TRBJ2-7; 7 bases are shared with TRBD1. This CDR3 spans 13 amino acids. Germline V lookup: CDR1 MNHNS, CDR2 SASEGT. The CDR3: CANPPGGEYEQYF. As DNA, the CDR3 is TGTGCAAACCCCCCAGGGGGAGAGTACGAGCAGTACTTC.